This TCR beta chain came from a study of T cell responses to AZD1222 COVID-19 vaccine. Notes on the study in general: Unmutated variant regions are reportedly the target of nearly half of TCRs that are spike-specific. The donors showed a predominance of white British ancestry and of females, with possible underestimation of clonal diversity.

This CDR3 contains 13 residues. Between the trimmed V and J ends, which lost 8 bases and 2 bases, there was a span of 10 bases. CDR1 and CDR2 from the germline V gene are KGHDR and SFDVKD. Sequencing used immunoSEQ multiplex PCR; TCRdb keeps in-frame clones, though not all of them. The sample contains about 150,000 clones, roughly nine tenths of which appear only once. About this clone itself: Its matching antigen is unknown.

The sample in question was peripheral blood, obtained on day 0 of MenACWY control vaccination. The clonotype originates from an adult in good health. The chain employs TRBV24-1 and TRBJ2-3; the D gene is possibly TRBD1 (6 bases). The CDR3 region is CATNDRTTDTQYF. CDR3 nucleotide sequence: TGTGCCACCAACGACAGGACCACAGATACGCAGTATTTT.